This passage covers 20 T cell receptor beta chains from one sample sequenced in a study of response to subunit inactivated influenza vaccine. TCRdb ran MiXCR on the RT-PCR reads and lists one entry per CDR3 protein. Of more than 500,000 distinct CDR3 sequences in the sample, approximately 11% were seen once. These records were also assigned to another study, of T cells expressing NK-cell markers. That study adds: It was by 5'RACE template switching with UMIs that TCR beta cDNA was made.

The source material was PBMCs from blood, sampled on the day of vaccination. Receptors were obtained from a man aged 50 to 59 who received an inactivated influenza vaccine.

The sample holds a few counts of this clonotype. The chain employs TRBV4-3 and TRBJ1-6; 7 bases are a match to TRBD1. Germline CDR1 and CDR2: LGHNA and YSLEER. The CDR3 loop spans 16 amino acids. Trimming removed 0 bases from V and 10 bases from J; junction bases left unmatched: 9. The CDR3: CASSQDGTGVGSPLHF. The CDR3 DNA sequence: TGCGCCAGCAGCCAAGATGGCACAGGGGTAGGGTCACCCCTCCACTTT.

This clonotype appeared a few times. This chain uses TRBV4-2 with TRBJ2-1, with 8 nucleotides matching TRBD2. The germline CDR1 and CDR2 sequences are LGHNA and YNFKEQ. The CDR3 contains 15 residues. V shed 6 bases, J shed 5 bases, and the junction held 9 bases outside the gene matches. CDR3 coding DNA: TGTGCCAGCAGACTAACGGGAGGGCCTGACAATGAGCAGTTCTTC. Protein product: CASRLTGGPDNEQFF.

The gene calls are TRBV6-4 and TRBJ1-5, with 12 bases lining up with TRBD1. Losses at the gene ends were 9 bases for V and 1 base for J; bases not matched to a gene: 10. The CDR3 is made up of 17 amino acids. Germline V lookup: CDR1 MRHNA, CDR2 SNTAGT. CDR3 sequence (DNA): TGTGCCAGGGGACAGGGGGCAAGCCGGCGGAGCAATCAGCCCCAGCATTTT. Translated, it gives CARGQGASRRSNQPQHF.

Many counts were recorded for this clonotype. CDR3 protein: CASSRTPGTANYGYTF. The CDR3 region has the DNA TGTGCCAGCAGTCGGACTCCGGGAACAGCTAACTATGGCTACACCTTC. This chain joins TRBV5-5 and TRBJ1-2; no reliable D call. Trimming shortened V by 5 bases and J by 0 bases, and 17 bases separated the two germline ends. This CDR3 spans 16 amino acids. CDR1 and CDR2 from the germline V gene are SGHKS and YYEKEE (reference sequence).

This chain uses TRBV5-1 with TRBJ1-4, with D uncertain. Trimming stripped 6 bases from V and 2 bases from J, with 11 bases between. The germline V gene encodes CDR1 SGHRS and CDR2 YFSETQ. There are 14 residues in the CDR3. The CDR3 DNA sequence: TGCGCCAGCAAATTCGGAGGGACTAATGAAAAACTGTTTTTT. Residues: CASKFGGTNEKLFF.

A word on this clonotype: One base away lies a much larger clone, so this may be a sequencing read error. The chain recombines TRBV30 with TRBJ2-1; D call uncertain. Germline loops: CDR1 GTSNPN, CDR2 SVGIG (reference sequence). With 1 base removed from V and 9 bases from J, the gap between germline ends came to 10 bases. The CDR3 length is 12 residues. The chain's CDR3 is CAWSASSVEQFF. The CDR3 DNA follows: TGTGCCTGGAGTGCAAGTAGTGTTGAGCAGTTCTTC.

In this sample, this clonotype turned up many times. The chain combines TRBV20-1 with TRBJ2-3; 8 nucleotides align to TRBD2. V shed 7 bases, J shed 6 bases, and the junction held 6 bases outside the gene matches. Per the germline V gene, CDR1 is DFQATT and CDR2 is SNEGSKA (reference sequence). The CDR3 is 12 amino acids. CDR3 sequence (DNA): TGCAGTGTCGCGGGGGGCCGGGATACGCAGTATTTT. It encodes CSVAGGRDTQYF.

V is TRBV10-3 and J is TRBJ2-1; 8 nucleotides match TRBD2. This CDR3 comprises 15 residues. V was pared by 7 bases and J by 4 bases, with 9 bases of the junction left unmatched. Looked up from germline, CDR1 is ENHRY and CDR2 is SYGVKD. CDR3 amino acids: CAITTSLAEYNEQFF. The CDR3 bases are TGTGCCATCACCACCTCACTAGCGGAATACAATGAGCAGTTCTTC.

In its sample, this clonotype was seen a few times. The V call is TRBV4-3, the J call TRBJ1-2, with unresolved D. Per germline, CDR1 LGHNA and CDR2 YSLEER. Trimming took 1 base from V and 1 from J, leaving 7 bases between them. CDR3 size: 14 residues. The CDR3: CASSQAGGNYGYTF. CDR3 DNA sequence: TGCGCCAGCAGCCAAGCAGGAGGTAACTATGGCTACACCTTC.

The table lists this clonotype with many counts. The gene calls are TRBV5-6 and TRBJ2-7, with TRBD1 as a possible D gene (6 bases). Per the germline V gene, CDR1 is SGHDT and CDR2 is YYEEEE. V was cut by 7 bases and J by 6 bases, with 17 bases left in between. The CDR3 runs 13 residues. CDR3 amino acids: CASSTGPVLEQYF. CDR3 sequence (DNA): TGTGCCAGCTCGACAGGACCTGTTCTCGAGCAGTACTTC.

This clonotype was seen many times. This sequence joins TRBV12-3 or TRBV12-4 and TRBJ1-2, with 7 bases aligning to TRBD1. After removal of 7 bases from V and 4 bases from J, the junction contained 6 bases not matched to a gene. The CDR3 has 13 amino acids. The CDR3 reads CASTRDSAYGYTF. The CDR3 DNA reads as TGTGCCAGCACCCGGGACAGCGCCTATGGCTACACCTTC.

This clonotype has a handful of counts. The chain links TRBV11-2 to TRBJ1-2; 9 bases agree with TRBD1. V lost 5 bases and J lost 4; bases outside the gene matches: 23. This CDR3 spans 20 amino acids. Germline CDR1 is SGHAT and CDR2 is FQNNGV. The CDR3: CASSLSDYRIPGQGSYGYTF. In DNA, the CDR3 is TGTGCCAGCAGCCTTTCGGACTATCGTATCCCGGGACAGGGTAGCTATGGCTACACCTTC.

The chain couples TRBV20-1 to TRBJ2-7; 8 bases fit TRBD2. CDR1 and CDR2 from the germline V gene are DFQATT and SNEGSKA (reference sequence). The CDR3 is made up of 14 amino acids. V shed 6 bases, J shed 6 bases, and the junction held 13 bases outside the gene matches. The CDR3 reads CSAMGQAGAAEQYF. CDR3 sequence (DNA): TGCAGTGCCATGGGCCAAGCGGGGGCGGCCGAGCAGTACTTC.

The chain is built from TRBV5-1 and TRBJ1-5, with D perhaps TRBD1 (6 bases). CDR1 and CDR2 from the germline V gene are SGHRS and YFSETQ. The CDR3 runs 14 residues. V dropped 1 base and J dropped 4 bases, with 9 bases sitting between them. The CDR3 region is CASSLTGQNQPQHF. CDR3 nucleotides: TGCGCCAGCAGCTTGACAGGACAGAATCAGCCCCAGCATTTT.

Only a few counts were recorded for this clonotype. The rearrangement links TRBV15 to TRBJ2-7, with D possibly matching TRBD1 (6 bases). The V gene's germline CDR1 is LNHNV and CDR2 YYDKDF (reference sequence). This CDR3 spans 15 amino acids. The ends were cut back, 3 bases at V and 2 bases at J, with 14 bases in the middle. CDR3 protein: CATSSLDSGAYEQYF. The CDR3, as DNA: TGTGCCACCAGCAGCCTGGACAGTGGGGCCTACGAGCAGTACTTC.

The chain's CDR3 is CASSQSTDLKYF. DNA for the CDR3: TGTGCCAGCAGCCAATCGACAGACCTCAAGTACTTC. The rearrangement uses TRBV16 and TRBJ2-7, with D possibly TRBD1 on 5 matching bases. Germline V lookup: CDR1 KGHSY, CDR2 FQNENV. This CDR3 has 12 residues. Trimming removed 0 bases at V and 11 bases at J, with 11 bases between.

The genes are TRBV5-1 and TRBJ2-7, with D possibly matching TRBD1 (5 bases). The CDR3 is 13 residues long. The V and J ends lost 0 bases and 7 bases respectively, with 11 bases between them. Germline V gene data show CDR1 as SGHRS and CDR2 as YFSETQ. DNA for the CDR3: TGCGCCAGCAGCTTGGAGGGGATCGGGGAGCAGTACTTC. It is translated as CASSLEGIGEQYF.

The rearrangement links TRBV12-3 or TRBV12-4 to TRBJ1-1, with a weak D call TRBD1 (5 bases). The CDR3 runs to 13 residues. With 6 bases removed from V and 3 bases from J, the gap between germline ends came to 11 bases. The CDR3, as DNA: TGTGCCAGCAGCCGCAGGGAGGACACTGAAGCTTTCTTT. Translating gives CASSRREDTEAFF.

The CDR3 region is CASSPEGGLRAKNIQYF. CDR3 bases: TGTGCCAGCAGCCCCGAGGGCGGCTTAAGGGCCAAAAACATTCAGTACTTC. The chain recombines TRBV11-1 with TRBJ2-4; D may be TRBD2 (5 bases). The length of the CDR3 is 17 residues. CDR1 and CDR2 (germline): SGHAT, FQDESV (reference sequence). The V and J ends lost 5 bases and 1 base respectively, with 18 bases between them.

The chain recombines TRBV6-1 with TRBJ2-1, with 8 bases aligning to TRBD2. Germline assignment: CDR1 MNHNS and CDR2 SASEGT. The junction had 12 bases not matched to a gene; V was cut back by 7 bases and J by 7 bases. The CDR3 contains 15 residues. Written as DNA, the CDR3 is TGTGCCAGCACCTCCCCGGGACTAGGGAGGAATGAGCAGTTCTTC. Encoded protein: CASTSPGLGRNEQFF.